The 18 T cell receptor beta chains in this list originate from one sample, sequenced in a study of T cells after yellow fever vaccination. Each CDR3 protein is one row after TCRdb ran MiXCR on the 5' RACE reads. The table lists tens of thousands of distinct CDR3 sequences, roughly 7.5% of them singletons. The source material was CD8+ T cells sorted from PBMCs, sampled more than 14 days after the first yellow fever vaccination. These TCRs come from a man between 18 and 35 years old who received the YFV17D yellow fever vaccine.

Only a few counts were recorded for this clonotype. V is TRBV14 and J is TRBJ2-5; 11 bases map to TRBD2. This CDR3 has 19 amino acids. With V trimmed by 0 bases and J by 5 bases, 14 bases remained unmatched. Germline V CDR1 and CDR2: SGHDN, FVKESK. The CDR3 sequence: CASSQDRTSGGLSPETQYF. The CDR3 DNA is TGTGCCAGCAGCCAAGATCGAACTAGCGGGGGACTATCCCCGGAGACCCAGTACTTC. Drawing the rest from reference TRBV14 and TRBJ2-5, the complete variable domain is EAGVTQFPSHSVIEKGQTVTLRCDPISGHDNLYWYRRVMGKEIKFLLHFVKESKQDESGMPNNRFLAERTGGTYSTLKVQPAELEDSGVYFCASSQDRTSGGLSPETQYFGPGTRLLVL.

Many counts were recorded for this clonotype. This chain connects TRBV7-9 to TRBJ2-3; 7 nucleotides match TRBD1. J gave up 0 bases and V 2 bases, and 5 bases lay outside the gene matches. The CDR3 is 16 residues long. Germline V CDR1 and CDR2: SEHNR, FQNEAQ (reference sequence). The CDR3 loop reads CASSLSPGQSTDTQYF. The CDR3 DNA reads TGTGCCAGCAGCTTATCCCCGGGACAGAGCACAGATACGCAGTATTTT.

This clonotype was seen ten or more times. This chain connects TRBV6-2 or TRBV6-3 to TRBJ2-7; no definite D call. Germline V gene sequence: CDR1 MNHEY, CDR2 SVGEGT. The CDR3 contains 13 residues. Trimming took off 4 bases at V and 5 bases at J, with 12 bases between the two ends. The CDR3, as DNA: TGTGCCAGCAGTTTGACCCCCCTGGACGAGCAGTACGTC. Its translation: CASSLTPLDEQYV.

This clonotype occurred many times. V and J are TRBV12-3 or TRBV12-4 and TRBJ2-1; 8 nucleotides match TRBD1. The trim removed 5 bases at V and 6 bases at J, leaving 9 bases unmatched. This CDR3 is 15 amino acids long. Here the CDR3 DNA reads TGTGCCAGCAGTCGCAGGGGGCTCTATAGCAATGAGCAGTTCTTC. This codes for CASSRRGLYSNEQFF.

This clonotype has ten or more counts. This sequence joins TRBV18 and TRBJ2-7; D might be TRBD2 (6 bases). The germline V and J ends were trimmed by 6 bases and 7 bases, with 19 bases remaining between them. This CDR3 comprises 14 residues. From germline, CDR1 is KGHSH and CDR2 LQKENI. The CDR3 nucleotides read TGTGCCAGCTCCCCCAGAGGGATGACTAGGGAGCAGTACTTC. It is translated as CASSPRGMTREQYF.

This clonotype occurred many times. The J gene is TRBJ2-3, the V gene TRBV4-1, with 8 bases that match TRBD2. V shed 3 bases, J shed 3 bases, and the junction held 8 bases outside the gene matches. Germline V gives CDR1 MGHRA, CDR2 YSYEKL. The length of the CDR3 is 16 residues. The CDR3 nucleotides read TGCGCCAGCAGCCACCCCTTCGGGGGGGGGACAGATACGCAGTATTTT. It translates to CASSHPFGGGTDTQYF.

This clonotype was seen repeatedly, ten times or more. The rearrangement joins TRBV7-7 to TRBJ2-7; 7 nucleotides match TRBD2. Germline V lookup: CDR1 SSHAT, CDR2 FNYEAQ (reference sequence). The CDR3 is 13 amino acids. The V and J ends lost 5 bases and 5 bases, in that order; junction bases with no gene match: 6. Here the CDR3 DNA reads TGTGCCAGCAGCCCGGGACTAATCCACGAGCAGTACTTC. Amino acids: CASSPGLIHEQYF.

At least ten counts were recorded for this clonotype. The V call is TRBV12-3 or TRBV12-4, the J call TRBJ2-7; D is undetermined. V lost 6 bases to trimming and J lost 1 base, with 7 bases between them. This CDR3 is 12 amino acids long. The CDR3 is CASSFRSYEQYF. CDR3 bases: TGTGCCAGCAGCTTCCGGTCCTACGAGCAGTACTTC.

The CDR3 sequence: CASSFGGTQYF. CDR3 DNA: TGTGCCAGCAGCTTCGGGGGTACGCAGTATTTT. This chain links TRBV5-4 with TRBJ2-3, with D possibly being TRBD2 (6 bases). The CDR3 length is 11 residues. From germline, CDR1 is SGHNT and CDR2 YYREEE (reference sequence). The V and J ends lost 2 bases and 8 bases respectively, with 6 bases between them.

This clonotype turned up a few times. The CDR3 DNA reads TGTGCCAGCAGCCAAGAATTGGGCGACGAGCAGTACGTC. This codes for CASSQELGDEQYV. V is TRBV3-1 and J is TRBJ2-7; D is uncertain. Trimming cost V 0 bases and J 5 bases, with 8 bases left between them. The CDR3 is 13 residues long. Germline loops: CDR1 LGHDT, CDR2 YNNKEL (reference sequence).

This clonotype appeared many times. The CDR3 reads CASSYLQGNEQFF. CDR3 nucleotide sequence: TGTGCCAGCAGTTACTTGCAGGGCAATGAGCAGTTCTTC. This chain links TRBV6-5 with TRBJ2-1; maybe TRBD1 (5 bases). Germline V gene lookup returns CDR1 MNHEY and CDR2 SVGAGI. The CDR3 covers 13 residues. V dropped 1 base and J dropped 6 bases, with 7 bases sitting between them.

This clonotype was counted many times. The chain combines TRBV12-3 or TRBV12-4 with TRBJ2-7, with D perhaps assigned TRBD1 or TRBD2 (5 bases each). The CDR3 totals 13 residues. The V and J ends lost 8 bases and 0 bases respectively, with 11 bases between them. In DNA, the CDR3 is TGTGCCAGCCAGACGGGGCTCTCCTACGAGCAGTACTTC. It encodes CASQTGLSYEQYF.

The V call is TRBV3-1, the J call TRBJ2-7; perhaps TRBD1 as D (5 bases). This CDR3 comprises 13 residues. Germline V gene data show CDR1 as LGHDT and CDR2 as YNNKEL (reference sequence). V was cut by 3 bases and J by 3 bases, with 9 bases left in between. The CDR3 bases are TGTGCCAGCAGCCAGGGGCAGAGCTACGAGCAGTACTTC. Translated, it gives CASSQGQSYEQYF.

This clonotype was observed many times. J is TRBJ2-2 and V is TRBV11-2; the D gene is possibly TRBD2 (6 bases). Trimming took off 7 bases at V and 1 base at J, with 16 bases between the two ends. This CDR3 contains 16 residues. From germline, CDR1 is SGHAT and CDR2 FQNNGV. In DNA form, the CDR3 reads TGTGCCAGCATCAGAAGCGGGCGTCTGAACACCGGGGAGCTGTTTTTT. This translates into CASIRSGRLNTGELFF.

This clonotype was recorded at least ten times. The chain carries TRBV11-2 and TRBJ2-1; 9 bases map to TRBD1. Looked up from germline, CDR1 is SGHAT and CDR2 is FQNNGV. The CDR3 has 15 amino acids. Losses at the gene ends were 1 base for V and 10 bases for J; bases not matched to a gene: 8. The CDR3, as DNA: TGTGCCAGCAGCTTAGCCCGGGACAGGGCTCCCGAGCAGTTCTTC. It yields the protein CASSLARDRAPEQFF.

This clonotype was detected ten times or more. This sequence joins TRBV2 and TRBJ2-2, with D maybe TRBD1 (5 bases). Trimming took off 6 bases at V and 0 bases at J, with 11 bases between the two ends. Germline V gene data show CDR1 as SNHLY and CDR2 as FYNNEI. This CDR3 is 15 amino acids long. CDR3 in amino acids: CASRQWGANTGELFF. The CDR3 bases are TGTGCCAGCAGACAATGGGGCGCGAACACCGGGGAGCTGTTTTTT.

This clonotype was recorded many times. Here the CDR3 DNA reads TGCGCCAGCAGCCCATCCGGCGGGGGGTCCTATGGCTACACCTTC. Translation gives CASSPSGGGSYGYTF. The chain uses TRBV4-1 and TRBJ1-2; weak D call: TRBD1 (5 bases). CDR3 length: 15 amino acids. In germline, CDR1 is MGHRA, CDR2 YSYEKL. The V end was cut by 4 bases, the J end by 4 bases, with 16 bases between.

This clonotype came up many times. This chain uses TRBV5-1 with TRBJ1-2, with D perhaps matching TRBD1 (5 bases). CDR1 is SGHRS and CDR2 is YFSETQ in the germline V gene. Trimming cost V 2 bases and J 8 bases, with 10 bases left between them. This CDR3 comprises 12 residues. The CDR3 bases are TGCGCCAGCAGCTTCCAGGGCGGAGGCTACACCTTC. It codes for CASSFQGGGYTF.